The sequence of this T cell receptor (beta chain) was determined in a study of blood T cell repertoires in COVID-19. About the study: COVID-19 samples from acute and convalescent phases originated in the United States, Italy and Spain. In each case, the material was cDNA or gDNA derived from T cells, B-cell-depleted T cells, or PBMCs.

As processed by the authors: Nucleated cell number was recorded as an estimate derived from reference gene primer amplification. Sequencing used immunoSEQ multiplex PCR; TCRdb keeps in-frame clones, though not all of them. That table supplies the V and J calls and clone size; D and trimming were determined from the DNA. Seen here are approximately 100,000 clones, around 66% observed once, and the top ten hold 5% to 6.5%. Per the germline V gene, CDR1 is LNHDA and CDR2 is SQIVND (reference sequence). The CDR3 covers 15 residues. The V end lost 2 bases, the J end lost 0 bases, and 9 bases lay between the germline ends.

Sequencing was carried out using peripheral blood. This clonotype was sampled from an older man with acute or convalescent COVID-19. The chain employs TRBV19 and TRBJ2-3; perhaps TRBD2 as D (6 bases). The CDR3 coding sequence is TGTGCCAGTAGTATACGGGGGAGAAGCACAGATACGCAGTATTTT. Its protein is CASSIRGRSTDTQYF.